This T cell receptor (beta chain) came from a study of blood T cell repertoires in COVID-19. CDR3 length: 13 amino acids. Trimming stripped 7 bases from V and 6 bases from J, with 15 bases between. Germline V gene sequence: CDR1 MNHEY, CDR2 SMNVEV (reference sequence). Here immunoSEQ multiplex PCR was the method, and the copy in TCRdb shows in-frame clones only, minus some. The sample holds some 240,000 clones, approximately 88% seen once. Individuals in the exposed group had encountered a COVID-19 case within 2 weeks preceding study entry. The sequence was collected from a woman aged 40 to 55 who had been exposed to COVID-19. This chain uses TRBV27 with TRBJ1-2, with D uncertain. Specimen: PBMCs or T cells enriched from blood (not recorded which). The CDR3 reads CASKKPGVDGYTF. Here the CDR3 DNA reads TGTGCCAGCAAGAAACCCGGGGTCGATGGCTACACCTTC.